The clone carrying this T cell receptor beta chain was counted many times. These data come from a study of glioma-infiltrating T cells. TCR alpha and beta CDR3 regions were amplified from RNA using iRepertoire nested multiplex PCR. One entry per CDR3 protein, called by TCRdb with MiXCR from the multiplex PCR reads. The sample has some 100,000 distinct CDR3 sequences; less than 30% are singletons. The length of the CDR3 is 11 residues. Trimming took off 8 bases at V and 5 bases at J, with 9 bases between the two ends. The germline CDR1 and CDR2 sequences are MDHEN and SYDVKM. The V call is TRBV28, the J call TRBJ1-2; possible D gene TRBD1, 5 bases. Sequenced sample: glioma tissue, nonneoplastic brain tissue, or PBMCs (not recorded which). The TCR was taken from a human donor with low-grade glioma or glioblastoma, undergoing nonglioma brain surgery, or in good health (not recorded which). The CDR3 sequence is CASGDRYGYTF. CDR3 DNA: TGTGCCAGCGGTGACAGATATGGCTACACCTTC.